These 9 T cell receptor beta chains were sequenced from one sample in a study of blood T cell repertoires in COVID-19. Sequenced by immunoSEQ multiplex PCR; TCRdb stores in-frame clones only, minus some. This sample has fewer than 300,000 clones, with approximately 91% found just once. Source material: PBMCs or T cells enriched from blood (not recorded which). These receptor sequences come from a middle-aged woman with acute COVID-19.

This rearrangement joins TRBV7-2 to TRBJ1-2; maybe TRBD1 (5 bases). The CDR3 is made up of 14 amino acids. Trimming took off 2 bases at V and 4 bases at J, with 11 bases between the two ends. Germline lookup yields CDR1 SGHTA and CDR2 FQGNSA. For the CDR3, the DNA is TGTGCCAGCAGCTTATCCCAGGGACTCTATGGCTACACCTTC. Translating it yields CASSLSQGLYGYTF.

The rearrangement links TRBV5-4 to TRBJ2-1, with 8 bases that match TRBD2. Germline lookup yields CDR1 SGHNT and CDR2 YYREEE (reference sequence). V shed 0 bases, J shed 6 bases, and the junction held 5 bases outside the gene matches. This CDR3 has 15 amino acids. The CDR3, as DNA: TGTGCCAGCAGCTTGGCGGGGGGGCAGGGCAATGAGCAGTTCTTC. Amino acids: CASSLAGGQGNEQFF.

The chain employs TRBV19 and TRBJ1-3; D is possibly TRBD1 (5 bases). The germline gives CDR1 LNHDA, CDR2 SQIVND (reference sequence). The CDR3 runs to 14 residues. V was cut by 5 bases and J by 0 bases, with 8 bases left in between. CDR3 loop: CASSAGLSGNTIYF. The CDR3 coding sequence is TGTGCCAGTAGTGCAGGGCTCTCTGGAAACACCATATATTTT.

The gene calls are TRBV3-1 (or the pseudogene TRBV3-2) and TRBJ1-3; D not certain. The germline V and J ends were trimmed by 5 bases and 4 bases, with 12 bases remaining between them. CDR1 and CDR2 from the germline V gene are LGHDT and YNNKEL (reference sequence). The CDR3 is 14 amino acids. The CDR3 DNA is TGTGCCAGCAGCACCACAGCGGGAGGAAACACCATATATTTT. Translating it yields CASSTTAGGNTIYF.

The chain has TRBV27 and TRBJ2-1; 9 nucleotides line up with TRBD1. The CDR3 sequence is 16 residues long. CDR1 and CDR2 (germline): MNHEY, SMNVEV (reference sequence). V was clipped by 5 bases and J by 8 bases; unmatched bases: 13. CDR3 sequence reads: CASSTPRDRAGDEQFF. In DNA form, the CDR3 reads TGTGCCAGCAGTACCCCGCGGGACAGGGCAGGCGATGAGCAGTTCTTC.

The chain uses TRBV29-1 and TRBJ2-7; possibly TRBD2 for D (5 bases). Trimming removed 7 bases at V and 3 bases at J, with 19 bases between. Germline values: CDR1 SQVTM, CDR2 ANQGSEA. The CDR3 has 14 amino acids. The CDR3 nucleotides read TGCAGCGCTCGAGGGTACGGGTCCGACTACGAGCAGTACTTC. As protein: CSARGYGSDYEQYF.

The chain is built from TRBV7-2 and TRBJ1-3; D possibly corresponds to TRBD1 (6 bases). V was shortened by 5 bases and J by 0 bases, with 11 bases between the two germline ends. The CDR3 sequence is 15 residues long. Germline V gene lookup returns CDR1 SGHTA and CDR2 FQGNSA. The CDR3 loop reads CASSITGFSGNTIYF. As DNA, the CDR3 is TGTGCCAGCAGCATCACAGGGTTCTCTGGAAACACCATATATTTT.

The rearrangement uses TRBV5-1 and TRBJ2-7; 10 bases map to TRBD1. The CDR3 is made up of 15 amino acids. The germline V gene encodes CDR1 SGHRS and CDR2 YFSETQ. The J segment lost 4 bases and the V segment lost 6 bases, leaving 10 bases of the junction unmatched. This CDR3 reads CASTQTGGRLYEQYF. CDR3 in DNA: TGCGCCAGCACCCAGACAGGGGGCCGTTTGTACGAGCAGTACTTC.

CDR3 in DNA: TGTGCCAGCAGCAAACTAGCGACTACCGGGGAGACCCAGTACTTC. Amino acid sequence: CASSKLATTGETQYF. The chain has TRBV7-3 and TRBJ2-5, with 7 nucleotides matching TRBD2. This CDR3 has 15 residues. The germline gives CDR1 SGHTA, CDR2 FQGTGA. J gave up 5 bases and V 5 bases, and 11 bases lay outside the gene matches.